The rows below give T cell receptor beta chains drawn from one sample of a study of CD8+ T cells in alopecia areata. Libraries were prepared by immunoSEQ multiplex PCR; TCRdb keeps only in-frame clonotypes and omits some of them. The data contain 150,000 to 200,000 clones, about 66% of them singletons. Sample: CD8+ T cells sorted from blood, taken at week 0. These receptor sequences come from a human donor with alopecia areata. Each CDR3 is given without its conserved first and last residue. Fields, in order: D gene, V gene, CDR3 protein. D genes are given only for firm matches.

TRBD1 | TRBV30 | AWSGRQGLTFHYEQY
- | TRBV30 | AWGRAVNTEAF
- | TRBV29-1 | SVEERIGYT
TRBD1 | TRBV19 | ASSIEGTGVYEQY
- | TRBV6-1 | ASSRSERSGKTQY
TRBD1 | TRBV4-1 | ASSHSIYDLDRGHYNEQF
- | TRBV30 | AWNRDRSNSPLH
- | TRBV29-1 | SGIGTDYGYT
- | TRBV4-1 | ASSQASFEETIGTEAF
TRBD2 | TRBV6-1 | ASTGTRSYTGELF
- | TRBV30 | AWSPGTGLGEQF
TRBD2 | TRBV5-1 | ASSLVGGGSYEQY
- | TRBV10-3 | AISGSGTENQPQH
- | TRBV29-1 | SVERGEGEQY
- | TRBV29-1 | SVAPEGTSYGYT
- | TRBV4-1 | ASSQQSGYEQY
- | TRBV7-9 | ASMSPSYEQY
TRBD1 | TRBV15 | ATSRQGVRRQGPTEAF
- | TRBV11-1 | ASSLAQGYEQY
TRBD2 | TRBV7-3 | ASSPLAGGLREQF
- | TRBV7-8 | ASSLGWYGRTDTQY
- | TRBV13 | ASSTLMETQY
TRBD1 | TRBV6-5 | ASSRFTGVNTEAF
- | TRBV7-9 | ASTPGNNYGYT
TRBD1 | TRBV29-1 | SVDRTGEGGAADTQY
- | TRBV7-2 | ASSSWVTNSPLH
TRBD1 | TRBV5-1 | ASSYRGGHNEQF
TRBD2 | TRBV9 | ASSARAGTSTDTQY
- | TRBV9 | ASSATLAAAYEQY